Listed here is a single TCR beta chain. The healthy adult donors were HIV-negative and reported no recent acute infections or vaccinations. Genomic DNA from unsorted samples was obtained from around 99 million PBMCs (per sample). An even split of each subset's genomic DNA across several immunoSEQ plates was performed. Profiled with immunoSEQ multiplex PCR; TCRdb holds only in-frame clones, not every one. The data contain approximately 500,000 clones, 75% to 80% of them singletons. Germline V lookup: CDR1 SGHVS, CDR2 FQNEAQ. V lost 3 bases and J 3 bases, leaving 9 bases between the germline ends. This CDR3 contains 13 residues. The data originate from a study of shared clonotypes between healthy human individuals.

The chain joins TRBV7-8 to TRBJ2-7, with D tentatively TRBD1 (6 bases). This TCR was recovered from a woman between 35 and 50 years old in good health. Some clones in this sample may be carry-over from other donors' samples. The sample taken for sequencing was PBMCs. The CDR3 DNA reads TGTGCCAGCAGCTTTACAGGGCTCTACGAGCAGTACTTC. Protein product: CASSFTGLYEQYF.